The rows below give T cell receptor beta chains drawn from one sample of a study of T cell responses to AZD1222 COVID-19 vaccine. Here immunoSEQ multiplex PCR was the method, and the copy in TCRdb shows in-frame clones only, minus some. This table has tens of thousands of clones, about 90% appearing once. The sample consisted of peripheral blood, taken 28 days after the second AZD1222 dose. The receptors were sampled from an adult who received the AZD1222 COVID-19 vaccine. Each CDR3 is given with its conserved first and last residue. The D gene is left open where the match is weak. The size field is filled for only some rows; it gives once, few, many or a size class.

V,D,size,J,CDR3,DNA
TRBV19,NA,NA,TRBJ1-5,CASTQTGVSNQPQHF,TGTGCCAGTACCCAAACAGGAGTTAGCAATCAGCCCCAGCATTTT
TRBV15,NA,NA,TRBJ1-2,CATSRDRATNYGYTF,TGTGCCACCAGCAGAGATCGGGCAACTAACTATGGCTACACCTTC
TRBV7-9,TRBD1,NA,TRBJ1-4,CASSLGDRRDEKLFF,TGTGCCAGCAGCTTAGGGGACAGGCGCGATGAAAAACTGTTTTTT
TRBV5-1,NA,NA,TRBJ1-2,CASSLAGAGNYGYTF,TGCGCCAGCAGCTTGGCCGGGGCGGGGAACTATGGCTACACCTTC
TRBV19,NA,NA,TRBJ1-1,CASSPPDPDKKAFF,TGTGCCAGTAGTCCACCGGATCCTGATAAAAAAGCTTTCTTT
TRBV7-2,NA,NA,TRBJ1-1,CASSLGQGTNTEAFF,TGTGCCAGCAGCTTAGGTCAGGGGACGAACACTGAAGCTTTCTTT
TRBV30,NA,NA,TRBJ1-4,CAWKIKNYRSTNEKLFF,TGTGCCTGGAAAATAAAAAACTACAGATCAACTAATGAAAAACTGTTTTTT
TRBV2,NA,NA,TRBJ2-3,CASRKQTLSTDTQYF,TGTGCCAGCAGGAAACAAACGCTTAGCACAGATACGCAGTATTTT
TRBV5-1,TRBD1,NA,TRBJ1-4,CASSLQGMGEKLFF,TGCGCCAGCAGCTTACAGGGGATGGGTGAAAAACTGTTTTTT
TRBV5-1,NA,NA,TRBJ1-2,CASSAQGFGYGYTF,TGCGCCAGCAGCGCCCAGGGTTTCGGCTATGGCTACACCTTC
TRBV19,TRBD1,NA,TRBJ1-1,CASSGTGGTEAFF,TGTGCCAGTAGCGGGACAGGGGGAACCGAAGCTTTCTTT
TRBV6-4,TRBD2,NA,TRBJ2-3,CASSDSASGGPDTQYF,TGTGCCAGCAGTGACTCAGCTAGCGGGGGGCCAGATACGCAGTATTTT
TRBV5-1,TRBD1,NA,TRBJ2-1,CASSLVVGTGVNEQFF,TGCGCCAGCAGCTTGGTAGTAGGGACAGGGGTCAATGAGCAGTTCTTC
TRBV19,NA,NA,TRBJ1-4,CASSRSGSEKLFF,TGTGCCAGTAGTCGTTCAGGGAGTGAAAAACTGTTTTTT
TRBV14,NA,NA,TRBJ1-3,CASSQQPLASGNTIYF,TGTGCCAGCAGCCAACAGCCGCTGGCCTCGGGAAACACCATATATTTT
TRBV29-1,TRBD2,NA,TRBJ2-5,CSVGTSGETQYF,TGCAGCGTTGGGACTAGCGGGGAGACCCAGTACTTC
TRBV19,TRBD2,NA,TRBJ2-5,CASSKLAETQYF,TGTGCCAGTAGTAAACTAGCGGAGACCCAGTACTTC
TRBV6-5,NA,NA,TRBJ1-2,CASSYSLKDLAGYTF,TGTGCCAGCAGTTACTCGTTAAAGGATCTGGCTGGCTACACCTTC
TRBV2,NA,NA,TRBJ1-2,CASSAPRGQRYGYTF,TGTGCCAGCAGCGCACCCCGCGGACAGCGCTATGGCTACACCTTC
TRBV6-5,NA,NA,TRBJ1-6,CASRSYREDSPLHF,TGTGCCAGCAGATCTTACAGGGAAGATTCACCCCTCCACTTT
TRBV20-1,NA,NA,TRBJ2-1,CSARGQNEQFF,TGCAGTGCTAGGGGGCAAAATGAGCAGTTCTTC
TRBV30,NA,once,TRBJ1-2,CAWNRELSGYTF,TGTGCCTGGAATCGGGAATTGTCTGGCTACACCTTC
TRBV4-3,NA,NA,TRBJ1-4,CASRPTGSEKLFF,TGCGCCAGCAGACCAACAGGGAGTGAAAAACTGTTTTTT
TRBV6-2/TRBV6-3,NA,NA,TRBJ2-3,CASSPGGFGTDTQYF,TGTGCCAGCAGCCCTGGTGGATTCGGCACAGATACGCAGTATTTT